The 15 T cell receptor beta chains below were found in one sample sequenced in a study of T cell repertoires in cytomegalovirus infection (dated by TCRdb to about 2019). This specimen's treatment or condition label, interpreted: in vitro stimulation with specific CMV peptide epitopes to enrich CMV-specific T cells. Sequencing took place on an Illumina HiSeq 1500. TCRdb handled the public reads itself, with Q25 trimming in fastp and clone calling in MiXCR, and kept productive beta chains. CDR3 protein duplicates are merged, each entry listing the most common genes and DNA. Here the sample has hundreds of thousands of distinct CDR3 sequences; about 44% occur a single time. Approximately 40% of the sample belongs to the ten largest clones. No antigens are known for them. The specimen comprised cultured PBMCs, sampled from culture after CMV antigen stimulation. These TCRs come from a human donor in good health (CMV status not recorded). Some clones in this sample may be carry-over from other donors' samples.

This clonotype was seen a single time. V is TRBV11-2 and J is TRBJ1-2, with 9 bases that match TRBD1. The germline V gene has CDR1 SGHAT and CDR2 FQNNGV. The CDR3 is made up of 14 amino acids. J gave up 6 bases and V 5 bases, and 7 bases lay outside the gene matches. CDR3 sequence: CASSPTGGMNGYTF. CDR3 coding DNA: TGTGCCAGCAGCCCGACAGGGGGTATGAATGGCTACACCTTC.

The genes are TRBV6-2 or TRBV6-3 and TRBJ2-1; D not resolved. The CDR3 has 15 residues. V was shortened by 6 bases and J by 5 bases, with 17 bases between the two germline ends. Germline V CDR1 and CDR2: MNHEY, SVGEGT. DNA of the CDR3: TGTGCCAGCAGCTCTCGGACGACGTTCGACAATGAGCAGTTCTTC. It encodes CASSSRTTFDNEQFF.

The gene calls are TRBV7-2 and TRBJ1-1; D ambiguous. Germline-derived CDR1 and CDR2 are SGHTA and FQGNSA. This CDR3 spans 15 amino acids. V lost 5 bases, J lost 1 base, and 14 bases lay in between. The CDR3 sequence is CASSRRGGWNTEAFF. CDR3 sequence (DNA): TGTGCCAGCAGCCGGCGCGGCGGGTGGAACACTGAAGCTTTCTTT.

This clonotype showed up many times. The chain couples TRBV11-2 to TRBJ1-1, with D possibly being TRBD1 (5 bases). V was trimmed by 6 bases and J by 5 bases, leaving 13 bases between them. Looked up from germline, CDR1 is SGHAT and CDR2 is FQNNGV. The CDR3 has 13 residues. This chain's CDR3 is CASRSRQRTEAFF. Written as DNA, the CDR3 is TGTGCCAGCAGATCACGACAGCGAACTGAAGCTTTCTTT.

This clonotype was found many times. In nucleotides, the CDR3 is TGTGCCAGCAGCTTAGCCGTGGGACAGTCTGAAGCTTTCTTT. This encodes CASSLAVGQSEAFF. The J gene is TRBJ1-1, the V gene TRBV7-2, with 7 positions matching TRBD1. The germline gives CDR1 SGHTA, CDR2 FQGNSA. V was clipped by 0 bases and J by 6 bases; unmatched bases: 4. The CDR3 is 14 amino acids.

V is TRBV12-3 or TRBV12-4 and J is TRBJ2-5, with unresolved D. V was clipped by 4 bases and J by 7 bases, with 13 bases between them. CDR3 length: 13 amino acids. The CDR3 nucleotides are TGTGCCAGCAGTTCCCTCGAAGGCGGGACCCAGTACTTC. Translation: CASSSLEGGTQYF.

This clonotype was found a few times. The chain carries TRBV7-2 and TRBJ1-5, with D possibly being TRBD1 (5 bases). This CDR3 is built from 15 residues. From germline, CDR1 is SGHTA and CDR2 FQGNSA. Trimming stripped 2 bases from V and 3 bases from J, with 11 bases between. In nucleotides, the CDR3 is TGTGCCAGCAGCTTATTTCGGGGGATCAATCAGCCCCAGCATTTT. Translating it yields CASSLFRGINQPQHF.

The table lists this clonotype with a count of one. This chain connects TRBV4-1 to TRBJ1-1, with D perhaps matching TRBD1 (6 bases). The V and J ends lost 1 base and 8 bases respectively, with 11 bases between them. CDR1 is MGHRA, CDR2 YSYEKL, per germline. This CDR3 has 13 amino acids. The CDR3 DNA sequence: TGCGCCAGCAGCCAAGTGGGGGCGAGGGAAGCTTTCTTT. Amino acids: CASSQVGAREAFF.

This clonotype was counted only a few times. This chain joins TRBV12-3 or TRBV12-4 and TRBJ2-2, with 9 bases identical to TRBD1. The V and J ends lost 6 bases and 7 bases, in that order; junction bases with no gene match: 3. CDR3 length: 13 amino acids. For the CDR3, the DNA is TGTGCCAGCAGGGACAGGGGAGGCGGGGAGCTGTTTTTT. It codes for CASRDRGGGELFF.

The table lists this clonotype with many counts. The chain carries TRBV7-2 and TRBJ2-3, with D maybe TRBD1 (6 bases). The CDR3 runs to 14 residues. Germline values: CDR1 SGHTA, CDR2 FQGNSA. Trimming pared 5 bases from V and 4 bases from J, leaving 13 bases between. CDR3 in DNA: TGTGCCAGCAGCCCTACCAGGGGACCAGATACGCAGTATTTT. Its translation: CASSPTRGPDTQYF. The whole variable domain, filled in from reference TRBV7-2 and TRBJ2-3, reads GAGVSQSPSNKVTEKGKDVELRCDPISGHTALYWYRQSLGQGLEFLIYFQGNSAPDKSGLPSDRFSAERTGGSVSTLTIQRTQQEDSAVYLCASSPTRGPDTQYFGPGTRLTVL.

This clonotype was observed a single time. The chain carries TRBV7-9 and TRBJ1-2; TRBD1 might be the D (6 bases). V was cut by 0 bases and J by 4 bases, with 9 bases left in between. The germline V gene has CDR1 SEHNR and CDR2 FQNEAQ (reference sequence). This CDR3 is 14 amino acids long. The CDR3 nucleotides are TGTGCCAGCAGCTTAGCAGGGGGGATCTATGGCTACACCTTC. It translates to CASSLAGGIYGYTF.

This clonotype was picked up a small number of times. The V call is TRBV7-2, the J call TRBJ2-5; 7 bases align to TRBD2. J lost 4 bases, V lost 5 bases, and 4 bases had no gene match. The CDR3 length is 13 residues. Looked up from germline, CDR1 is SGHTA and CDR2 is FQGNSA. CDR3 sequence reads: CASSPRTRETQYF. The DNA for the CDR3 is TGTGCCAGCAGCCCTCGGACTAGAGAGACCCAGTACTTC.

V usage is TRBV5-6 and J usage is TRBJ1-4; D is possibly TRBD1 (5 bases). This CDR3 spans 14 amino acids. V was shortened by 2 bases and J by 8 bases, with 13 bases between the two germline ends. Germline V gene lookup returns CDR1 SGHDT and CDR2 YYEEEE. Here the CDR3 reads CASSFWGLREKLFF. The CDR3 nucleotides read TGTGCCAGCAGCTTTTGGGGGTTGAGGGAAAAACTGTTTTTT.

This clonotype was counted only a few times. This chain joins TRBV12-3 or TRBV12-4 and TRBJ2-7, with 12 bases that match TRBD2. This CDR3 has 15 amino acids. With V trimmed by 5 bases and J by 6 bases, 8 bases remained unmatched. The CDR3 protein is CASSMTSGSVGEQYF. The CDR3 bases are TGTGCCAGCAGTATGACTAGCGGGAGTGTGGGCGAGCAGTACTTC.

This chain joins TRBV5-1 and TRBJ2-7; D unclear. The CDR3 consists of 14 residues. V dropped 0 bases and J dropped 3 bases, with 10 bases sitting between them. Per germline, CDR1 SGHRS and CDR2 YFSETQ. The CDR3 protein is CASSLAFRNYEQYF. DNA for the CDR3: TGCGCCAGCAGCTTGGCGTTCCGGAACTACGAGCAGTACTTC.